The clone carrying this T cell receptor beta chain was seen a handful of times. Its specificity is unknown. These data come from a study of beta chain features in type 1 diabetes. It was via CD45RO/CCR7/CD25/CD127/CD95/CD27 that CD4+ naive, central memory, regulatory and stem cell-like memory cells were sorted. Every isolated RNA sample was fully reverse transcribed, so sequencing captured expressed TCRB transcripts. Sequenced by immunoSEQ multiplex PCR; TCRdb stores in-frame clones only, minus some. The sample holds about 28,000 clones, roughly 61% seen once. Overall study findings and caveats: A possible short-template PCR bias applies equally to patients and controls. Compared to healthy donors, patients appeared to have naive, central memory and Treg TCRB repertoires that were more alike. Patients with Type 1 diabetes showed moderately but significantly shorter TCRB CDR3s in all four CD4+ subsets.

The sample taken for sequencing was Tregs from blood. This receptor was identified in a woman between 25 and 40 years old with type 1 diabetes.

The CDR3 spells CASSQGLAGGATDTQYF. Written as DNA, the CDR3 is TGCGCCAGCAGCCAGGGACTAGCGGGAGGGGCCACAGATACGCAGTATTTT. V is TRBV5-1 and J is TRBJ2-3, with 16 nucleotides matching TRBD2. CDR1 and CDR2 (germline): SGHRS, YFSETQ. This CDR3 has 17 amino acids. V dropped 4 bases and J dropped 2; count of bases not matched to a gene: 4.